What follows is one TCR beta chain and its context. The antigen it binds to is not known. No much larger clonotype is one base removed from it; base qualities were not supplied. TCRbeta CDR3 regions were amplified from genomic DNA by means of the immunoSEQ Assay, a bias-controlled multiplex PCR. The study's own analysis went as follows. Nucleated cell counts per sample were estimated from amplification of reference gene primers within the assay. To quantify the absolute abundance of each unique TCRbeta CDR3 rearrangement, sequence reads were collapsed and filtered. Productive Simpson clonality was computed per sample as the square root of Simpson's diversity index over productive rearrangements. What TCRdb holds here is the immuneACCESS table cut down to in-frame rearrangements. Part of the clones is not present; checked against another copy, under half of the missing clones reflect an unresolved V gene, and the others are unexplained. V and J calls and clone size are given by that table; D and trimming were obtained from the DNA. The sample has 80,000 to 95,000 clones on record, about 71% of them singletons. The ten largest clones represent about 4% of the sample.

This sample is drawn from a study of blood T cell repertoires in COVID-19 (dated by TCRdb to 2020 to 2021). With respect to the entire study: The collaborator samples originated in the United States, Italy and Spain and spanned the acute and convalescent phases of COVID-19. The repertoires were released in a freely available public database intended as a resource for research on the immune response to SARS-CoV-2. The samples were drawn from the first 160 participants of the ongoing ImmuneRACE study and from 1,254 subjects provided by 6 global collaborators. Subjects who had been exposed to COVID-19, were actively infected with it, or had recovered from it provided the deeply sampled blood TCRbeta repertoires that made up the dataset. The prospective study material was composed of cDNA or gDNA derived from T cells, B-cell-depleted T cells, or PBMCs. Where HLA class I and class II types were available, the types were taken from metadata supplied by the sample provider, not from assay-based typing. Sample metadata almost always included a de-identified subject ID, COVID-19 status, age in years and sex.

Whole blood was collected in K2EDTA tubes by collaborating institutions according to the institutions' own protocols. For TCRbeta analysis, collaborator samples were shipped as frozen whole blood, as isolated PBMCs, or as DNA extracted from either sample type. V has 5 bases trimmed and J has 9 bases trimmed; junction bases matching no gene number 3. The CDR3 spans 13 residues, from the cysteine through the phenylalanine. Only the CDR3 DNA stays, 39 bases, in frame from base 1. CDR1 and CDR2 are read off the germline V gene as SGHVS and FQNEAQ. The paper's findings and limits, for the study overall: The amount of clinical and demographic metadata varied by source and participant and was provided uncurated.

The chain links TRBV7-8 with TRBJ1-6; 8 central bases correspond to TRBD1. This receptor was identified in a woman in her fifties or sixties with acute or convalescent COVID-19. Source material: peripheral blood. The CDR3 protein: CASSIDRGSPLHF. The nucleotide sequence is TGTGCCAGCAGCATAGACAGGGGTTCACCCCTCCACTTT.